These T cell receptor beta chains were read from a single sample in a study of blood T cell repertoires in COVID-19. The table came from immunoSEQ multiplex PCR; TCRdb's copy has only in-frame clones and leaves some out. The profile shows some 350,000 clones, roughly 87% of them singletons. Sequenced: PBMCs or T cells enriched from blood (not recorded which). The receptor source for this set is a woman aged 25 to 39 who had recovered from COVID-19. The CDR3 runs from the conserved cysteine through the conserved F or W. The order of the fields is V gene, J gene, clone size, D gene, CDR3 DNA, CDR3 protein. A D gene is named only where the DNA matches it firmly. Some rows mark clone size as missing; the rest say once, few, many or name a class of expanded clone.

V: TRBV2; J: TRBJ2-1; size: few; D: NA; DNA: TGTGCCAGCAGTGAACGAAGGACAGCCTACAATGAGCAGTTCTTC; CDR3: CASSERRTAYNEQFF
V: TRBV5-4; J: TRBJ2-6; size: NA; D: NA; DNA: TGTGCCAGCAGCTTGGCTAGTGCTGGGGCCAACGTCCTGACTTTC; CDR3: CASSLASAGANVLTF
V: TRBV5-1; J: TRBJ2-7; size: NA; D: NA; DNA: TGCGCCAGCAGCTTGGGTCCCGAGGGAACGGCAAACGAGCAGTACTTC; CDR3: CASSLGPEGTANEQYF
V: TRBV6-4; J: TRBJ1-6; size: NA; D: TRBD1; DNA: TGTGCCAGCAGTGCCAGGGGGCCTAATTCACCCCTCCACTTT; CDR3: CASSARGPNSPLHF
V: TRBV6-5; J: TRBJ1-3; size: NA; D: NA; DNA: TGTGCCAGTGGACGGCTGGGGACAGGAAACACCATATATTTT; CDR3: CASGRLGTGNTIYF
V: TRBV7-2; J: TRBJ1-2; size: NA; D: NA; DNA: TGTGCCAGCAGCTTAGTGGAACAGTATGGCTACACCTTC; CDR3: CASSLVEQYGYTF
V: TRBV5-6; J: TRBJ2-1; size: NA; D: NA; DNA: TGTGCCAGCAGCTTGGGTGCCGGCAATGAGCAGTTCTTC; CDR3: CASSLGAGNEQFF
V: TRBV10-1; J: TRBJ2-4; size: NA; D: TRBD2; DNA: TGCGCCAGCAGTGAAGGGCTAGCGGGGGCCAAAAACATTCAGTACTTC; CDR3: CASSEGLAGAKNIQYF
V: TRBV10-3; J: TRBJ2-1; size: NA; D: NA; DNA: TGTGCCATCAGTGAAACGTCGGGGGGCGTATACAATGAGCAGTTCTTC; CDR3: CAISETSGGVYNEQFF
V: TRBV27; J: TRBJ2-7; size: NA; D: TRBD2; DNA: TGTGCCAGCAGTTTGACCCTAGCGGAAAGCTCCTACGAGCAGTACTTC; CDR3: CASSLTLAESSYEQYF
V: TRBV27; J: TRBJ2-2; size: NA; D: NA; DNA: TGTGCCAGCAGCCAGGGGAACACCGGGGAGCTGTTTTTT; CDR3: CASSQGNTGELFF
V: TRBV5-6; J: TRBJ1-1; size: NA; D: NA; DNA: TGTGCCAGCAGCTTGGCCCGGGGGGTTCGGACTGAAGCTTTCTTT; CDR3: CASSLARGVRTEAFF
V: TRBV7-2; J: TRBJ2-7; size: NA; D: NA; DNA: TGTGCCAGCAGCTTTCCGGGACAAACGAACTACGAGCAGTACTTC; CDR3: CASSFPGQTNYEQYF
V: TRBV10-2; J: TRBJ2-3; size: NA; D: NA; DNA: TGCGCCAGCAGCGGTTACACAGATACGCAGTATTTT; CDR3: CASSGYTDTQYF
V: TRBV5-5; J: TRBJ1-5; size: NA; D: NA; DNA: TGTGCCAGCAGCTTGGGACAGGACGATCAGCCCCAGCATTTT; CDR3: CASSLGQDDQPQHF
V: TRBV6-5; J: TRBJ2-2; size: NA; D: TRBD2; DNA: TGTGCCAGCAGAGTAGCGGGGGTCACCGGGGAGCTGTTTTTT; CDR3: CASRVAGVTGELFF
V: TRBV7-3; J: TRBJ2-3; size: NA; D: TRBD2; DNA: TGTGCCAGCAGCCGACTAGCGTGGACAGATACGCAGTATTTT; CDR3: CASSRLAWTDTQYF
V: TRBV28; J: TRBJ2-7; size: NA; D: TRBD1; DNA: TGTGCCAGCAGTAGACAGGGGTCCTACGAGCAGTACTTC; CDR3: CASSRQGSYEQYF
V: TRBV19; J: TRBJ1-2; size: NA; D: NA; DNA: TGTGCCAGCAGGATGAGAGGGCACGAGGGCTACACCTTC; CDR3: CASRMRGHEGYTF
V: TRBV5-4; J: TRBJ2-7; size: NA; D: TRBD1; DNA: TGTGCCAGCAGTACCGGACAGGACTTGAGGGAGAGCCTCTACGAGCAGTACTTC; CDR3: CASSTGQDLRESLYEQYF
V: TRBV7-9; J: TRBJ2-7; size: NA; D: NA; DNA: TGTGCCAGCAGCTCAACGTCCCGCCCGGGGCAGGGGGGCGAGCAGTACTTC; CDR3: CASSSTSRPGQGGEQYF
V: TRBV9; J: TRBJ1-5; size: NA; D: NA; DNA: TGTGCCAGCAGCCGGGGGAGTACGGGCCAGCCCCAGCATTTT; CDR3: CASSRGSTGQPQHF
V: TRBV6-5; J: TRBJ1-6; size: NA; D: NA; DNA: TGTGCCAGCAGTTACTCGGGGGGGTATCAGGATTCACCCCTCCACTTT; CDR3: CASSYSGGYQDSPLHF
V: TRBV4-1; J: TRBJ2-1; size: NA; D: TRBD2; DNA: TGCGCCAGCAGCCAAGATAAAGGACTAGCGGGAGAAGGCAATGAGCAGTTCTTC; CDR3: CASSQDKGLAGEGNEQFF
V: TRBV7-3; J: TRBJ1-1; size: once; D: NA; DNA: TGTGCCAGCAGCTTAACTGGGACACCGAACACTGAAGCTTTCTTT; CDR3: CASSLTGTPNTEAFF
V: TRBV7-2; J: TRBJ1-4; size: NA; D: NA; DNA: TGTGCCAGCAGCTTCCAGATTAATGAAAAACTGTTTTTT; CDR3: CASSFQINEKLFF
V: TRBV23-1; J: TRBJ2-7; size: NA; D: NA; DNA: TGCGCCAGCAGTCAAGTAAATATTGAGCAGTACTTC; CDR3: CASSQVNIEQYF
V: TRBV7-2; J: TRBJ2-3; size: few; D: TRBD2; DNA: TGTGCCAGCAGCTTAAGGGTTCAAGCTAGCGGGACAGATACGCAGTATTTT; CDR3: CASSLRVQASGTDTQYF
V: TRBV19; J: TRBJ2-7; size: NA; D: NA; DNA: TGTGCCAGTAGCCTGGGAGGTACTGGGGAGCAGTACTTC; CDR3: CASSLGGTGEQYF
V: TRBV10-2; J: TRBJ2-3; size: NA; D: TRBD2; DNA: TGCGCCAGCAGCCCTCCCGGACTAGCGGGAGATACGCAGTATTTT; CDR3: CASSPPGLAGDTQYF
V: TRBV27; J: TRBJ2-5; size: NA; D: NA; DNA: TGTGCCAGCAGTTTATCTGGAGATACAACACGAGAGACCCAGTACTTC; CDR3: CASSLSGDTTRETQYF
V: TRBV3-1/TRBV3-2; J: TRBJ1-6; size: NA; D: TRBD1; DNA: TGTGCCAGCAGCCATATGGGGGCGACAGGGGGCGACTCACCCCTCCACTTT; CDR3: CASSHMGATGGDSPLHF
V: TRBV14; J: TRBJ2-2; size: NA; D: NA; DNA: TGTGCCAGCAGCCAACGGGGCACCGGGGAGCTGTTTTTT; CDR3: CASSQRGTGELFF
V: TRBV6-1; J: TRBJ2-5; size: NA; D: NA; DNA: TGTGCCAGCAGTGAGCGGTCTGAGACCCAGTACTTC; CDR3: CASSERSETQYF
V: TRBV25-1; J: TRBJ1-5; size: NA; D: NA; DNA: TGTGCCAGCAGTCGGGGTTATAGCAATCAGCCCCAGCATTTT; CDR3: CASSRGYSNQPQHF
V: TRBV7-9; J: TRBJ2-3; size: NA; D: NA; DNA: TGTGCCAGCAGACCCGGATGGCGCAGGGGACTACGCACAGATACGCAGTATTTT; CDR3: CASRPGWRRGLRTDTQYF
V: TRBV5-1; J: TRBJ2-1; size: few; D: TRBD2; DNA: TGCGCCAGCAGCCTTACTCTAGCGGGAGGACCCAATGAGCAGTTCTTC; CDR3: CASSLTLAGGPNEQFF
V: TRBV18; J: TRBJ2-5; size: NA; D: TRBD2; DNA: TGTGCCAGCTCAACACAGTCTGGGACTAGCGGCGGGCAAGAGACCCAGTACTTC; CDR3: CASSTQSGTSGGQETQYF
V: TRBV24-1; J: TRBJ1-5; size: NA; D: TRBD1; DNA: TGTGCCACCAGTGATTCAGGGGGGAATCAGCCCCAGCATTTT; CDR3: CATSDSGGNQPQHF
V: TRBV5-1; J: TRBJ2-3; size: NA; D: NA; DNA: TGCGCCAGCAGCCGGACTAGCACAGATACGCAGTATTTT; CDR3: CASSRTSTDTQYF
V: TRBV10-3; J: TRBJ2-5; size: once; D: NA; DNA: TGTGCCATCAGTAAACAGGGCGAAGAGACCCAGTACTTC; CDR3: CAISKQGEETQYF
V: TRBV25-1; J: TRBJ2-2; size: few; D: NA; DNA: TGTGCCAGCAGTCGGGACACCGGGGAGCTGTTTTTT; CDR3: CASSRDTGELFF
V: TRBV25-1; J: TRBJ1-4; size: NA; D: NA; DNA: TGTGCCAGCCAGCAGGGAGGGGCCTCTAATGAAAAACTGTTTTTT; CDR3: CASQQGGASNEKLFF
V: TRBV5-1; J: TRBJ2-3; size: NA; D: NA; DNA: TGCGCCAGCAGCTCGTTCGGGGGGCTGGGTACAGATACGCAGTATTTT; CDR3: CASSSFGGLGTDTQYF
V: TRBV2; J: TRBJ2-1; size: once; D: TRBD1; DNA: TGTGCCAGCAGATCCCGGTCAGGGGGCGCATCACGCCAGTTCTTC; CDR3: CASRSRSGGASRQFF
V: TRBV29-1; J: TRBJ1-2; size: NA; D: TRBD1; DNA: TGCAGCGTACCCGGGACAGGGGGCTTGCGCTACACCTTC; CDR3: CSVPGTGGLRYTF
V: TRBV28; J: TRBJ2-7; size: NA; D: TRBD1; DNA: TGTGCCAGCAGTCGGACAGGGCCCTACGAGCAGTACTTC; CDR3: CASSRTGPYEQYF
V: TRBV5-4; J: TRBJ2-5; size: NA; D: NA; DNA: TGTGCCTACTCCGAGGCGGGTGGGAAGGAGACCCAGTACTTC; CDR3: CAYSEAGGKETQYF
V: TRBV11-2; J: TRBJ2-2; size: NA; D: TRBD1; DNA: TGTGCCAGCAGCCTCGTCGTAGGGGGCCCGAACACCGGGGAGCTGTTTTTT; CDR3: CASSLVVGGPNTGELFF
V: TRBV5-1; J: TRBJ1-1; size: NA; D: NA; DNA: TGCGCCAGCAGCTTCAACATGAACACTGAAGCTTTCTTT; CDR3: CASSFNMNTEAFF
V: TRBV7-9; J: TRBJ2-7; size: NA; D: NA; DNA: TGTGCCAGCAGCTCAACAGGCATCTCCTACGAGCAGTACTTC; CDR3: CASSSTGISYEQYF
V: TRBV21-1; J: TRBJ1-4; size: NA; D: NA; DNA: TGTGCCAGCAGCGAACGACAGGGAGTAAGAGCGACTAATGAAAAACTGTTTTTT; CDR3: CASSERQGVRATNEKLFF
V: TRBV3-1/TRBV3-2; J: TRBJ1-3; size: NA; D: NA; DNA: TGTGCCAGCAGCCAAGAAGGGCGGGGCTCTGGAAACACCATATATTTT; CDR3: CASSQEGRGSGNTIYF
V: TRBV2; J: TRBJ2-7; size: NA; D: TRBD1; DNA: TGTGCCAGCAGCGAGGGACAGCCTAGCTCCTACGAGCAGTACTTC; CDR3: CASSEGQPSSYEQYF
V: TRBV15; J: TRBJ2-7; size: NA; D: TRBD2; DNA: TGTGCCACCAGCAGAGTTGAGACTAGCGGGGAGCAGTACTTC; CDR3: CATSRVETSGEQYF
V: TRBV5-1; J: TRBJ1-1; size: NA; D: TRBD1; DNA: TGCGCCAGCAGATCGCCCGGGGACAGGGGTATGAACACTGAAGCTTTCTTT; CDR3: CASRSPGDRGMNTEAFF
V: TRBV7-6; J: TRBJ1-1; size: NA; D: TRBD1; DNA: TGTGCCAGCAGCAGCTACAGGGGGCCTGCTTTCTTT; CDR3: CASSSYRGPAFF
V: TRBV9; J: TRBJ2-2; size: NA; D: NA; DNA: TGTGCCAGCAGCATCCTCGGGACCGGGGAGCTGTTTTTT; CDR3: CASSILGTGELFF
V: TRBV11-2; J: TRBJ2-5; size: few; D: TRBD2; DNA: TGTGCCAGCAGCTTTTCTAGCGGGGGGAGGGAGACCCAGTACTTC; CDR3: CASSFSSGGRETQYF